Included here is one T cell receptor beta chain sequence, with context. The antigen is not known. This sample stems from a study of T cells in Graves' hyperthyroidism and ophthalmopathy. Study-level results: Peripheral blood also featured most of the thyroid clonotypes expanded above 0.001.

PBMCs came from 7.5 to 10 ml fresh peripheral blood. It was RNA transcripts that yielded the amplified TCR beta CDR3 regions. The HTBI primer set was used in a first-round RT-PCR of the TCR CDR3. TCRdb ran MiXCR on the multiplex PCR reads and lists one entry per CDR3 protein. The sample comprises hundreds of thousands of distinct CDR3 sequences, roughly 20% of which are singletons, and about 34% rests with the top ten. V was clipped by 5 bases and J by 10 bases; unmatched bases: 3. Germline CDR1 and CDR2: LNHDA and SQIVND (reference sequence). The CDR3 length is 12 residues. The TCR originated in a man aged 25-45 years with Graves' ophthalmopathy. J is TRBJ2-3 and V is TRBV19, with TRBD1 identical over 10 bases. The specimen sequenced was blood. The CDR3 spells CASSLGTGAQYF. In DNA form, the CDR3 reads TGTGCCAGTAGTCTTGGGACAGGGGCGCAGTATTTT. Using reference TRBV19 and TRBJ2-3 for the parts outside the CDR3, the full variable domain is DGGITQSPKYLFRKEGQNVTLSCEQNLNHDAMYWYRQDPGQGLRLIYYSQIVNDFQKGDIAEGYSVSREKKESFPLTVTSAQKNPTAFYLCASSLGTGAQYFGPGTRLTVL.